This TCR beta chain stems from a study of blood T cell repertoires in COVID-19. Study as a whole: The United States, Italy and Spain supplied acute and convalescent COVID-19 samples. T cells, B-cell-depleted T cells, or PBMCs supplied cDNA or gDNA.

Original analysis: Amplification with reference gene primers provided the estimates of nucleated cell counts. Repertoires were generated with immunoSEQ multiplex PCR, while TCRdb's copy carries only in-frame clones and drops some. V and J calls and clone size are those listed in that table; D and trimming were worked out from the DNA. The sample carries about 240,000 clones, roughly 86% recorded once. Trimming cost V 5 bases and J 6 bases, with 14 bases left between them. This CDR3 comprises 14 residues. Per germline, CDR1 LNHNV and CDR2 YYDKDF (reference sequence). This TCR was sampled from a woman aged 70-85 years with active or convalescent COVID-19. The material sequenced was peripheral blood. This rearrangement joins TRBV15 to TRBJ1-5; D not resolved. Here the CDR3 DNA reads TGTGCCACCAGCTCCGGGGAACTGGGTCAGCCCCAGCATTTT. Amino acid sequence: CATSSGELGQPQHF.